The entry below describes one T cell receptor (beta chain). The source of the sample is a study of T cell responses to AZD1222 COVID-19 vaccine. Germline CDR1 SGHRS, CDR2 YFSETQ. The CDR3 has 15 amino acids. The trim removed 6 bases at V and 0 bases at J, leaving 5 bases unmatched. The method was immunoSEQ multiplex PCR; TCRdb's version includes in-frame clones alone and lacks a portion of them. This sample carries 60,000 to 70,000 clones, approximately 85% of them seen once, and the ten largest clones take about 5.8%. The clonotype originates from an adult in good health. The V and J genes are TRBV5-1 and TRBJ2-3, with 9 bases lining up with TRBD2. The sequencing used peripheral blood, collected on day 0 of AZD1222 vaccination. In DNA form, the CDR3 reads TGCGCCAGCAACCCTAGCGGGGATAGCACAGATACGCAGTATTTT. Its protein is CASNPSGDSTDTQYF.